Below, one T cell receptor beta chain is given with its context. CDR1 and CDR2 (germline): LGHNA, YNFKEQ. V shed 5 bases and J shed 2 bases, with 7 bases lying between them. This CDR3 contains 12 residues. This record comes from a study of cytomegalovirus exposure and HLA in healthy donors. PCR used 60 Vbeta primers and 13 Jbeta primers. The method was immunoSEQ multiplex PCR; TCRdb's version includes in-frame clones alone and lacks a portion of them. The sample includes 200,000 or so clones, over 75% seen only once; the top ten take 0.2% to 0.25%. The TCR originated in a girl aged 2 to 10 in good health and CMV-seronegative. The sequenced sample was PBMCs. V usage is TRBV4-2 and J usage is TRBJ2-7, with D maybe TRBD2 (5 bases). The chain's CDR3 is CASSGRTYEQYF. In DNA, the CDR3 is TGTGCCAGCAGCGGGAGAACCTACGAGCAGTACTTC.